This is a list of T cell receptor beta chains from one sample in a study of cytomegalovirus exposure and HLA in healthy donors. Method: immunoSEQ multiplex PCR; TCRdb's copy keeps in-frame clones and lacks some. The sample includes under 150,000 clones, about four fifths of them seen just once. The sequenced sample was PBMCs. The receptors derive from a male donor in good health and CMV-seronegative. CDR3s include the opening cysteine and the closing phenylalanine or tryptophan. D genes are given only for firm matches. The size entry is marked missing in some rows and otherwise reads once, few, many or a size class.

>TRBV4-3|TRBD2|once|TRBJ2-2
TGCGCCAGCAGCCAAGCGGTACTAGCGGGGGGCACCGGGGAGCTGTTTTTT
CASSQAVLAGGTGELFF
>TRBV14|.|.|TRBJ2-2
TGTGCCAGCAGCCAAGATACTTTGCCTACGAACACCGGGGAGCTGTTTTTT
CASSQDTLPTNTGELFF
>TRBV30|.|.|TRBJ2-7
TGTGCCTGGAGTCTCAACACGATCTCCTACGAGCAGTACTTC
CAWSLNTISYEQYF
>TRBV28|TRBD1|.|TRBJ2-3
TGTGCCAGCAGTTTCCCTCACGTGGGGACAGCGGTAGATACGCAGTATTTT
CASSFPHVGTAVDTQYF
>TRBV7-3|TRBD1|.|TRBJ2-7
TGTGCCAGCAGCGCTACAGGGGTACGCCCGTCCTACGAGCAGTACTTC
CASSATGVRPSYEQYF
>TRBV30|TRBD1|.|TRBJ2-7
TGTGCCTGGAGTGAAGGACAGGGGGTGGGGGAGCAGTACTTC
CAWSEGQGVGEQYF
>TRBV5-6|TRBD1|.|TRBJ1-1
TGTGCCAGCAGCACGGACAGGCTTGAAGCTTTCTTT
CASSTDRLEAFF
>TRBV19|.|.|TRBJ2-2
TGTGCCAGTAGTACAGGGGTAGGCACCGGGGAGCTGTTTTTT
CASSTGVGTGELFF
>TRBV21-1|.|.|TRBJ1-2
TGTGCCAGCAGCAAAGCCCCGAGGGACAGGGGTGGCTACACCTTC
CASSKAPRDRGGYTF
>TRBV6-1|TRBD1|.|TRBJ2-7
TGTGCCGGACAGGTTTACTACGAGCAGTACTTC
CAGQVYYEQYF
>TRBV23-1|.|few|TRBJ2-1
TGCGCCAGCACGGACATTTGGTCCAATGAGCAGTTCTTC
CASTDIWSNEQFF
>TRBV11-2|TRBD1|.|TRBJ1-2
TGTGCCAGCAGCCAACTTCGCAACAGGGGATGGTGGGGCTACACCTTC
CASSQLRNRGWWGYTF
>TRBV7-9|.|.|TRBJ2-5
TGTGCCAGCAGCGGCCAGTTTGGGCTAACGGCGACCCAGTACTTC
CASSGQFGLTATQYF
>TRBV10-1|.|.|TRBJ2-6
TGCGCCAGCAGTGCAGGGGCTGGGGCCAACGTCCTGACTTTC
CASSAGAGANVLTF
>TRBV2|.|.|TRBJ2-3
TGTGCCAGCAGTGACCCGACAGCCGTCCATACGCAGTATTTT
CASSDPTAVHTQYF
>TRBV29-1|.|.|TRBJ2-1
TGCAGCGTTGACTATCCCAGGTTCTACAATGAGCAGTTCTTC
CSVDYPRFYNEQFF
>TRBV19|TRBD2|.|TRBJ2-1
TGTGCCAGTAGTGTTACTAGCGGGGCCAGCTCCTACAATGAGCAGTTCTTC
CASSVTSGASSYNEQFF
>TRBV30|.|.|TRBJ2-1
TGTGCCTGGAGTGTTGCGGGGGAGCAGTTCTTC
CAWSVAGEQFF
>TRBV7-9|.|.|TRBJ2-7
TGTGCCAGCAGCTTAGGTGGAGGAACCTACGAGCAGTACTTC
CASSLGGGTYEQYF
>TRBV28|.|.|TRBJ1-2
TGTGCCAGCAGTTCGACAGCTGCTTATGGCTACACCTTC
CASSSTAAYGYTF
>TRBV4-3|.|.|TRBJ2-7
TGCGCCAGCAGCCCGTTCGGGGGAGCCTACGAGCAGTACTTC
CASSPFGGAYEQYF
>TRBV5-6|TRBD2|.|TRBJ2-7
TGTGCCAGCAGTTCGGGACTAGCGGGAGCCCTCGGGGACTTC
CASSSGLAGALGDF
>TRBV2|TRBD1|.|TRBJ1-2
TGTGCCAGCATAAGGGACAGAGCTGGCTACACCTTC
CASIRDRAGYTF
>TRBV28|TRBD2|.|TRBJ2-5
TGTGCCAGCAGTTCCCCGGGGGGAGAGACCCAGTACTTC
CASSSPGGETQYF
>TRBV5-6|TRBD1|.|TRBJ2-7
TGTGCCAGCAGCTTGGGACAGGGAAACTACGAGCAGTACTTC
CASSLGQGNYEQYF
>TRBV7-2|TRBD2|.|TRBJ2-5
TGTGCCAGCAGCTTAGACGGGGTGCGGGAGTGGGAGACCCAGTACTTC
CASSLDGVREWETQYF
>TRBV30|.|once|TRBJ2-5
TGTGCCTGGAGTGTCGGTAATGTAGAGACCCAGTACTTC
CAWSVGNVETQYF
>TRBV5-6|.|few|TRBJ2-5
TGTGCCAGCAGCTTGGGCTGGACAGAACAAGAGACCCAGTACTTC
CASSLGWTEQETQYF
>TRBV6-5|TRBD1|.|TRBJ2-1
TGTGCCGGCAGTTACAGGGGTTCCTACAATGAGCAGTTCTTC
CAGSYRGSYNEQFF
>TRBV5-8|TRBD2|few|TRBJ2-7
TGTGCCAGCAGATCAAGGCGGGGGGCGAACTTCCCTTCTCTAGGGGAGCAGTACTTC
CASRSRRGANFPSLGEQYF
>TRBV29-1|.|.|TRBJ2-3
TGCAGCGTTGGGGGACTAGGGGGCGATACGCAGTATTTT
CSVGGLGGDTQYF
>TRBV10-3|TRBD2|.|TRBJ2-1
TGTGCCATCAGTGACCCAGCGGGAGGGTACAATGAGCAGTTCTTC
CAISDPAGGYNEQFF
>TRBV6-4|TRBD2|.|TRBJ2-1
TGTGCCAGCAGTGAACTAGCGGATTCCTACAATGAGCAGTTCTTC
CASSELADSYNEQFF
>TRBV4-1|.|.|TRBJ2-1
TGCGCCAGCAGCCAAGGAGGGGGTCGCCAGCAGTTCTTC
CASSQGGGRQQFF
>TRBV27|.|once|TRBJ2-1
TGTGCCAGCAGTTTAGCCGCTAGCTATGGGTACAATGAGCAGTTCTTC
CASSLAASYGYNEQFF
>TRBV19|TRBD1|.|TRBJ2-7
TGTGCCAGTAGTGAAGACAGGGTCACCCCTGATGAGCAGTACTTC
CASSEDRVTPDEQYF
>TRBV27|.|.|TRBJ2-7
TGTGCCAGCGTAGGACTCGGTTCCTACGAGCAGTACTTC
CASVGLGSYEQYF
>TRBV27|TRBD2|.|TRBJ2-5
TGTGCCAGCAGTGGCTGGACTAGCGGGAGTTGGGAGACCCAGTACTTC
CASSGWTSGSWETQYF
>TRBV4-1|.|.|TRBJ1-5
TGCGCCAGTTCACAGGTGGTAAATCAGCCCCAGCATTTT
CASSQVVNQPQHF
>TRBV6-5|.|.|TRBJ2-7
TGTGCCAGCAGTTACACAGTATCGTCCTACGAGCAGTACTTC
CASSYTVSSYEQYF
>TRBV18|.|.|TRBJ1-3
TGTGCCAGCTCACCACAGGGAGGGAGCTCTGGAAACACCATATATTTT
CASSPQGGSSGNTIYF
>TRBV27|.|few|TRBJ2-7
TGTGCCAGCAGAATTTACTTACCTACTACCTACGAGCAGTACTTC
CASRIYLPTTYEQYF
>TRBV7-2|TRBD2|.|TRBJ2-3
TGTGCCAGCAGCTTAGGGCTAGCGGGAGGGGGGTACCAGTATTTT
CASSLGLAGGGYQYF
>TRBV5-1|.|.|TRBJ2-1
TGCGCCAGCAGCTTGGGAGGCGGGTCCAATGAGCAGTTCTTC
CASSLGGGSNEQFF
>TRBV30|TRBD2|.|TRBJ2-7
TGTGCCTGGAGTGTGAATAGCGGGAGGAGTAACGAGCAGTACTTC
CAWSVNSGRSNEQYF
>TRBV30|.|.|TRBJ2-3
TGTGCCTGGAGTGCCCCCGGAGCCTTGGATACGCAGTATTTT
CAWSAPGALDTQYF
>TRBV6-6|.|.|TRBJ2-1
TGTGCCAGCAGTTACCGGGACAACAATGAGCAGTTCTTC
CASSYRDNNEQFF
>TRBV10-2|TRBD1|.|TRBJ1-1
TGCGCCAGCAGTGAAAAGGACAGGGGGCCTCGGGGCACTGAAGCTTTCTTT
CASSEKDRGPRGTEAFF
>TRBV7-2|.|few|TRBJ2-3
TGTGCCAGCAGCTTAGACGGGAGAACAGATACGCAGTATTTT
CASSLDGRTDTQYF
>TRBV27|TRBD2|.|TRBJ2-1
TGTGCCAGCAGTTTGTGGGCGGGAGGCCCTGAGCAGTTCTTC
CASSLWAGGPEQFF
>TRBV10-3|.|.|TRBJ2-7
TGTGCCATCAGTGAGTCAGACGGGTCAACCTACGAGCAGTACTTC
CAISESDGSTYEQYF
>TRBV19|.|few|TRBJ2-4
TGTGCCAGTAGATCCCGTCTCGCCAAAAACATTCAGTACTTC
CASRSRLAKNIQYF
>TRBV13|TRBD1|.|TRBJ1-5
TGTGCCAGCAGCCCCGGGACAGGGGTAGGCCAGCCCCAGCATTTT
CASSPGTGVGQPQHF
>TRBV28|.|few|TRBJ1-2
TGTGCCAGCAGTTTACGGGGAAACTATGGCTACACCTTC
CASSLRGNYGYTF
>TRBV10-3|.|.|TRBJ2-2
TGTGCCATCAGTGACAAAAACAGCTTTGAGGAGCTGTTTTTT
CAISDKNSFEELFF
>TRBV19|.|.|TRBJ2-5
TGTGCCCTGATAGGGGTGTGGGAGACCCAGTACTTC
CALIGVWETQYF
>TRBV6-1|TRBD2|.|TRBJ2-5
TGTGCCAGCAATCGGGGGGGCCGACGACAGACCCAGTACTTC
CASNRGGRRQTQYF